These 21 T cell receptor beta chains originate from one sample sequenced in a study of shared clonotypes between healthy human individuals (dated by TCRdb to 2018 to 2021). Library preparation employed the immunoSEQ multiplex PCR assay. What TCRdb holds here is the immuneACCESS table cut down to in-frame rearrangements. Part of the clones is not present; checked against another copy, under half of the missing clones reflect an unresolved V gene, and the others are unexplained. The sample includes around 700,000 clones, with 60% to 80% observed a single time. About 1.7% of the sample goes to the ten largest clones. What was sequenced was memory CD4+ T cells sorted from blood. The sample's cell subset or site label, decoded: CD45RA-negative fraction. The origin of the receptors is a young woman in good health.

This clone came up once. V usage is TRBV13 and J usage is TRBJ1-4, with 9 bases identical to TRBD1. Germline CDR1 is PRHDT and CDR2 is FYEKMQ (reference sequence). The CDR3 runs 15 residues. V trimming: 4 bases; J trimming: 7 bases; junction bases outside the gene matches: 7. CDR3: CASSSGTGRVEKLFF. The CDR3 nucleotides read TGTGCCAGCAGCTCTGGGACAGGGCGCGTTGAAAAACTGTTTTTT.

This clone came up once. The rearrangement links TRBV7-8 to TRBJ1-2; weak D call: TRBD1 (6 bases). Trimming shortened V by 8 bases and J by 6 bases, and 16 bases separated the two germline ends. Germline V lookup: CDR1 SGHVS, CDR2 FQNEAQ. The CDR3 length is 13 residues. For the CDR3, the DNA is TGTGCCAGCGGTCCCCAGGGGAGGGATGGCTACACCTTC. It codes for CASGPQGRDGYTF.

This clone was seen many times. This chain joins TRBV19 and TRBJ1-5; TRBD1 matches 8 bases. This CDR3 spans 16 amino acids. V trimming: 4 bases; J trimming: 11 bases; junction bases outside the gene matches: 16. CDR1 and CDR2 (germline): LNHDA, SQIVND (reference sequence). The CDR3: CASSKLPGQGAPAQHF. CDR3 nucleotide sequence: TGTGCCAGTAGTAAATTGCCTGGACAGGGAGCCCCGGCCCAGCATTTT.

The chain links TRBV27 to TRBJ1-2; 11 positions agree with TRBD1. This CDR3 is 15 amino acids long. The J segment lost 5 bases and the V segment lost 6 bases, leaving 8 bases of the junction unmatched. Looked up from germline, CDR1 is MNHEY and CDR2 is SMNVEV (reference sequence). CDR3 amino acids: CASSTGQGARYGYTF. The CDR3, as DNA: TGTGCCAGCAGCACCGGACAGGGGGCACGGTATGGCTACACCTTC.

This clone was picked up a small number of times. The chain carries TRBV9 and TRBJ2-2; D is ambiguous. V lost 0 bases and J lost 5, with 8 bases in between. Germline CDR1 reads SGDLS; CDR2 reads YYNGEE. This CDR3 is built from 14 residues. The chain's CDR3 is CASSVDHGTGELFF. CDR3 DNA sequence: TGTGCCAGCAGCGTAGATCACGGGACCGGGGAGCTGTTTTTT.

The CDR3, as DNA: TGTGCCAGCGGATTCTCCGACTCCCGGCGAATTTACAATGAGCAGTTCTTC. It encodes CASGFSDSRRIYNEQFF. This rearrangement joins TRBV27 to TRBJ2-1; D unresolved. Germline-derived CDR1 and CDR2 are MNHEY and SMNVEV (reference sequence). The CDR3 runs 17 residues. V was trimmed by 8 bases and J by 4 bases, leaving 24 bases between them.

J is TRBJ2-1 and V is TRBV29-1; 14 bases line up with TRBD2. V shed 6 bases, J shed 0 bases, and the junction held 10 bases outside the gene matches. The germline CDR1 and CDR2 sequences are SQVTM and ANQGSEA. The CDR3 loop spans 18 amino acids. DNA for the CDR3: TGCAGCGTCATAGGACTAGCGGGAGGTAGTAACTCCTACAATGAGCAGTTCTTC. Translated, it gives CSVIGLAGGSNSYNEQFF.

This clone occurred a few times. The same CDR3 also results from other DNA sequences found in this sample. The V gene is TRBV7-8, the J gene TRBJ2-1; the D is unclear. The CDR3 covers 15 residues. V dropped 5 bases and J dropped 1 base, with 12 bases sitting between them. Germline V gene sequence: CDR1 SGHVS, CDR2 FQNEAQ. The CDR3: CASSPQRDSYNEQFF. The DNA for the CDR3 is TGTGCCAGCAGCCCTCAAAGGGATTCCTACAATGAGCAGTTCTTC.

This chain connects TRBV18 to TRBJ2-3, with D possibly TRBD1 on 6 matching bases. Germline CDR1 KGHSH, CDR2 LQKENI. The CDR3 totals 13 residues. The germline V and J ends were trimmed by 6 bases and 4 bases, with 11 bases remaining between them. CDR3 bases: TGTGCCAGCTCTACAGGGTCAGCAGATACGCAGTATTTT. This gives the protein CASSTGSADTQYF.

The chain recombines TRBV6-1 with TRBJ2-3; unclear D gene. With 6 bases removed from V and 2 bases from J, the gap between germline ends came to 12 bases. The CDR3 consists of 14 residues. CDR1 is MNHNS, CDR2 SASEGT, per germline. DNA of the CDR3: TGTGCCAGCAGACCTACAGTTTCCACAGATACGCAGTATTTT. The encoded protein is CASRPTVSTDTQYF.

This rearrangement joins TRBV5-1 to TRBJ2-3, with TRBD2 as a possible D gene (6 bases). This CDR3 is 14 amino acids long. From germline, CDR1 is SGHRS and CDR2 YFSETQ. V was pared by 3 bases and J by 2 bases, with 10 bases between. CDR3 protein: CASSYRDFTDTQYF. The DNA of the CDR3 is TGCGCCAGCAGCTACCGGGACTTCACAGATACGCAGTATTTT.

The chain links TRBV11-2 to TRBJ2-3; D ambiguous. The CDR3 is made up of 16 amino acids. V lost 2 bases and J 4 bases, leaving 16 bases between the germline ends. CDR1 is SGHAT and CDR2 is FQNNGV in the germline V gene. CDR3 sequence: CASSLRLDPAADTQYF. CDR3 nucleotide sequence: TGTGCCAGCAGCTTAAGACTCGATCCAGCCGCAGATACGCAGTATTTT.

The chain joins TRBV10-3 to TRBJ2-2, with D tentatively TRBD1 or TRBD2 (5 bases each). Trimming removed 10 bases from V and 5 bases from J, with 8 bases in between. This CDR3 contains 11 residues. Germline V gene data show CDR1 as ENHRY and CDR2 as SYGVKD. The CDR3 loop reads CATEGTGELFF. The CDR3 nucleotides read TGTGCCACTGAGGGGACCGGGGAGCTGTTTTTT.

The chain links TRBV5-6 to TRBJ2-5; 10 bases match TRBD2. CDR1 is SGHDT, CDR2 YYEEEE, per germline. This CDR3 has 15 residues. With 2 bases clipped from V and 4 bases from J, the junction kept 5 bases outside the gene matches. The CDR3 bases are TGTGCCAGCAGCTTTACGGGACTAGCGTTAGAGACCCAGTACTTC. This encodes CASSFTGLALETQYF.

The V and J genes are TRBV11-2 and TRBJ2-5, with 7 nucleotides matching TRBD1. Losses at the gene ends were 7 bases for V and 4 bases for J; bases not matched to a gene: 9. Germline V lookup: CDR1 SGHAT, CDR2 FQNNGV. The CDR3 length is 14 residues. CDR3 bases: TGTGCCAGCACCTCGATAAGGGGGCGAGAGACCCAGTACTTC. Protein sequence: CASTSIRGRETQYF.

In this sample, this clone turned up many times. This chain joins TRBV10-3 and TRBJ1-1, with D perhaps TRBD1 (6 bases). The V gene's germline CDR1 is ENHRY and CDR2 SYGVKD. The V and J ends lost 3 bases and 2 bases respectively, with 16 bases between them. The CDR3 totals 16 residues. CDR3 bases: TGTGCCATCAGTGACCGAAAGGGGGGGGTAAACACTGAAGCTTTCTTT. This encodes CAISDRKGGVNTEAFF.

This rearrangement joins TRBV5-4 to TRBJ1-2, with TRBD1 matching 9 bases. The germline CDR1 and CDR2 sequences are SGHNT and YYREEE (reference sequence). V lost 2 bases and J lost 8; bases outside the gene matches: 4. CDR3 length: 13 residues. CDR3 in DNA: TGTGCCAGCAGCTTACAGGGGGCCGGGGGCTACACCTTC. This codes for CASSLQGAGGYTF.

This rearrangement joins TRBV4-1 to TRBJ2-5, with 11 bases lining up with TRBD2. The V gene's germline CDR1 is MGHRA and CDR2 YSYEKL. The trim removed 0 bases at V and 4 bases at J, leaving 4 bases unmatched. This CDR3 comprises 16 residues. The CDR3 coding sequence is TGCGCCAGCAGCCAAGACAGACTAGCGGGATCAGAGACCCAGTACTTC. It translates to CASSQDRLAGSETQYF.

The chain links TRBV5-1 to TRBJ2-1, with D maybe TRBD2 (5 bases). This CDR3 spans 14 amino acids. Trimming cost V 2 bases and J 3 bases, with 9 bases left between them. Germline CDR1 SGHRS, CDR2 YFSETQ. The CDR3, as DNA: TGCGCCAGCAGCTTCGGGGATCACTACAATGAGCAGTTCTTC. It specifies CASSFGDHYNEQFF.

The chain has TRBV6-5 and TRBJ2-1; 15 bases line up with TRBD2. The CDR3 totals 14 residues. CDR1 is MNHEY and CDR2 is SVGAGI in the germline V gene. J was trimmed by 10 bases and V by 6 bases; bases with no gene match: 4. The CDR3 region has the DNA TGTGCCAGCAGCTCTGGGACTAGCGGGAGGGAGCAGTTCTTC. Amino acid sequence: CASSSGTSGREQFF.

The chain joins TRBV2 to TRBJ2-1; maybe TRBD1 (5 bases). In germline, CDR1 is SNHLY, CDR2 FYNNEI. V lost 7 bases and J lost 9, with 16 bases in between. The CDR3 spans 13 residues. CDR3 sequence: CASNLNTGGEQFF. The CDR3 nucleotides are TGTGCCAGCAATTTGAATACAGGTGGTGAGCAGTTCTTC.